The subject of this entry is one T cell receptor (beta chain). Sequencing was performed with immunoSEQ multiplex PCR; in TCRdb, only in-frame clones are kept and a portion is missing. The sample lists some 740,000 clones; 80% to 95% were seen once. The source of the sample is a study of shared clonotypes between healthy human individuals. Naive-designated CD8 cells lacked CD45RO, were positively enriched for CCR7, and omitted terminally differentiated effector memory CD45RA+ cells. V gave up 1 base and J gave up 6 bases; unmatched junction bases: 8. The CDR3 spans 15 residues. Germline CDR1 SGHTA, CDR2 FQGNSA.

This clonotype was obtained from a man in his thirties or forties in good health. This chain links TRBV7-2 with TRBJ1-1; 7 bases fit TRBD1. Sequencing used naive CD8+ T cells sorted from blood. The CDR3: CASSLGGTATSEAFF. The CDR3 nucleotides are TGTGCCAGCAGCTTAGGAGGGACAGCCACCTCTGAAGCTTTCTTT.